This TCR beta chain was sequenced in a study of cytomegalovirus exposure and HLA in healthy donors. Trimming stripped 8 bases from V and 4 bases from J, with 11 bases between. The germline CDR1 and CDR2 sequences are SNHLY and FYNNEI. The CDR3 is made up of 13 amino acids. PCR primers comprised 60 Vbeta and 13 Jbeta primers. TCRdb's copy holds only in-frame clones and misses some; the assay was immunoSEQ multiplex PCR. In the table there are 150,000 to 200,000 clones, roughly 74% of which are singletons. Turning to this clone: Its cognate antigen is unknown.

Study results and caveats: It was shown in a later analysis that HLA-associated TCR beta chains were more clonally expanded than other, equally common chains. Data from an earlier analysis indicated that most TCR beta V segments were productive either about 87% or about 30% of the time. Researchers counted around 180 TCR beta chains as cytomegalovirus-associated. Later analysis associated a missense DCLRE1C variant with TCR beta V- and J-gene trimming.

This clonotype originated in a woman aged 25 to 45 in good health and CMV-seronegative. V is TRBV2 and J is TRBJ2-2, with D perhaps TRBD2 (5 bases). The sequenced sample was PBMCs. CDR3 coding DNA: TGTGCCAGCTCGTGGGGAGCCACCGGGGAGCTGTTTTTT. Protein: CASSWGATGELFF.